A selection of T cell receptor beta chains follows, all from one sample in a study of cytomegalovirus exposure and HLA in healthy donors. Libraries were prepared by immunoSEQ multiplex PCR; TCRdb keeps only in-frame clonotypes and omits some of them. The repertoire holds approximately 210,000 clones, with around 79% as singletons. The sequencing sample was made of PBMCs. The receptors originated from a male donor in good health and CMV-seropositive. CDR3s include the opening cysteine and the closing phenylalanine or tryptophan. Fields, in order: D gene, clone size, V gene, J gene, CDR3 DNA, CDR3 protein. D genes are given only for firm matches. The size of a clone is reported for some rows only, either as once, few or many, or as a class for expanded clones.

D gene: TRBD1; clone size: .; V gene: TRBV2; J gene: TRBJ1-1; CDR3 DNA: TGTGCCAGCAGGAGGGGACAGGGAGATACTGAAGCTTTCTTT; CDR3 protein: CASRRGQGDTEAFF
D gene: TRBD1; clone size: .; V gene: TRBV5-6; J gene: TRBJ1-1; CDR3 DNA: TGTGCCAGCAGCTCGGTGGGAGGGACAGGGGGATTTGGAGGAGCTTTCTTT; CDR3 protein: CASSSVGGTGGFGGAFF
D gene: TRBD1; clone size: .; V gene: TRBV5-1; J gene: TRBJ2-5; CDR3 DNA: TGCGCCAGCAGCTTGACCGGGACAGGGGGCCCGCAAGAGACCCAGTACTTC; CDR3 protein: CASSLTGTGGPQETQYF
D gene: TRBD1; clone size: .; V gene: TRBV7-2; J gene: TRBJ1-5; CDR3 DNA: TGTGCCAGCAGTACAGGGGGCCGACAGCCCCAGCATTTT; CDR3 protein: CASSTGGRQPQHF
D gene: TRBD1; clone size: few; V gene: TRBV2; J gene: TRBJ1-5; CDR3 DNA: TGTGCCAGTGCACAGGACAGGGGGCTGGAGCCCCAGCATTTT; CDR3 protein: CASAQDRGLEPQHF
D gene: TRBD1; clone size: .; V gene: TRBV29-1; J gene: TRBJ2-7; CDR3 DNA: TGCTCCGGGACAGATTCATACGAGCAGTACTTC; CDR3 protein: CSGTDSYEQYF
D gene: TRBD2; clone size: .; V gene: TRBV4-1; J gene: TRBJ2-1; CDR3 DNA: TGCGCCAGCAGCCAAGTGGAGGCGGGGGGGCCCAATGAGCAGTTCTTC; CDR3 protein: CASSQVEAGGPNEQFF
D gene: .; clone size: .; V gene: TRBV9; J gene: TRBJ2-3; CDR3 DNA: TGTGCCAGCAGCGCACACACAGATACGCAGTATTTT; CDR3 protein: CASSAHTDTQYF
D gene: TRBD2; clone size: .; V gene: TRBV7-2; J gene: TRBJ2-1; CDR3 DNA: TGTGCCAGCAGCTTCGCGCGGGGGGATTATGAGCAGTTCTTC; CDR3 protein: CASSFARGDYEQFF
D gene: .; clone size: .; V gene: TRBV19; J gene: TRBJ1-2; CDR3 DNA: TGTGCCAGTATCGGGAATGGCTACACCTTC; CDR3 protein: CASIGNGYTF
D gene: TRBD1; clone size: .; V gene: TRBV27; J gene: TRBJ2-6; CDR3 DNA: TGTGCCAGCACCAGACAGGGGGTCTCTGGGGCCAACGTCCTGACTTTC; CDR3 protein: CASTRQGVSGANVLTF
D gene: TRBD1; clone size: once; V gene: TRBV2; J gene: TRBJ2-3; CDR3 DNA: TGTGCCAGCAGGAGGACAGGGGTGGTAGATACGCAGTATTTT; CDR3 protein: CASRRTGVVDTQYF
D gene: .; clone size: .; V gene: TRBV6-1; J gene: TRBJ1-1; CDR3 DNA: TGTGCCAGCAACAGGGTCCCTGAAGCTTTCTTT; CDR3 protein: CASNRVPEAFF
D gene: TRBD2; clone size: .; V gene: TRBV18; J gene: TRBJ2-1; CDR3 DNA: TGTGCCAGCTCACTGGGACTAGCGGGAGACAATGAGCAGTTCTTC; CDR3 protein: CASSLGLAGDNEQFF
D gene: TRBD2; clone size: .; V gene: TRBV9; J gene: TRBJ2-1; CDR3 DNA: TGTGCCAGCAGTGGACAACTAGCGGGATCTGAGCAGTTCTTC; CDR3 protein: CASSGQLAGSEQFF
D gene: TRBD1; clone size: once; V gene: TRBV18; J gene: TRBJ1-2; CDR3 DNA: TGTGCCAGCTCACCCCGGGACAGGGGTTTCTTGAACTATGGCTACACCTTC; CDR3 protein: CASSPRDRGFLNYGYTF
D gene: .; clone size: .; V gene: TRBV7-2; J gene: TRBJ1-5; CDR3 DNA: TGTGCCAGCAGCTTACTAAGCAATCAGCCCCAGCATTTT; CDR3 protein: CASSLLSNQPQHF
D gene: TRBD1; clone size: .; V gene: TRBV27; J gene: TRBJ2-3; CDR3 DNA: TGTGCCAGCAGTCCTTTTTGGGACAGGGGAGCAGATACGCAGTATTTT; CDR3 protein: CASSPFWDRGADTQYF